This T cell receptor beta chain was obtained from a study of blood T cell repertoires in COVID-19. CDR3 length: 11 residues. Trimming took 5 bases from V and 2 from J, leaving 4 bases between them. Germline V gene sequence: CDR1 SGHVS, CDR2 FNYEAQ. TCRdb keeps only in-frame clones here, not all; method: immunoSEQ multiplex PCR. This sample has some 160,000 clones, with about 83% found just once. The specimen was peripheral blood. This TCR derives from a woman in her seventies who had recovered from COVID-19. V gene TRBV7-6 combines with J gene TRBJ2-7; D ambiguous. CDR3 protein: CASSSPYEQYF. Here the CDR3 DNA reads TGTGCCAGCAGCAGCCCCTACGAGCAGTACTTC.